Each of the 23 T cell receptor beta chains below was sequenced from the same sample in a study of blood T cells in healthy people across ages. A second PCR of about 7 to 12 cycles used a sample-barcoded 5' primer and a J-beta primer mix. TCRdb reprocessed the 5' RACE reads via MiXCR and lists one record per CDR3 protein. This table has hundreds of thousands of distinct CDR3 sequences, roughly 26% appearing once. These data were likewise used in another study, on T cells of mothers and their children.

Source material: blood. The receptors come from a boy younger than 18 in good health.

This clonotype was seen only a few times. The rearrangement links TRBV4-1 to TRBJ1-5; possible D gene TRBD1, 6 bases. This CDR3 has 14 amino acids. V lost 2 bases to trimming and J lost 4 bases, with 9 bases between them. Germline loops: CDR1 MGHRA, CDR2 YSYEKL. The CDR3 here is CASSQYRENQPQHF. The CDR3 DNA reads TGCGCCAGCAGCCAATACAGGGAGAATCAGCCCCAGCATTTT.

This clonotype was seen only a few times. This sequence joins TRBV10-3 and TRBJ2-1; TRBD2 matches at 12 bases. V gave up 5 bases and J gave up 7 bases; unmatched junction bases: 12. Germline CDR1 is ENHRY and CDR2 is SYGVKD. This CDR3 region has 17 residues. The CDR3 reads CAISPTGLAGMRNEQFF. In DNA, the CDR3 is TGTGCCATCAGTCCCACCGGACTAGCGGGGATGAGGAATGAGCAGTTCTTC.

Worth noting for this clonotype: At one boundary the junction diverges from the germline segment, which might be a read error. The chain's CDR3 is CASSTLGGNYGCTF. In DNA, the CDR3 is TGTGCCAGCAGCACCTTGGGGGGTAACTATGGCTGCACCTTC. The chain links TRBV12-3 or TRBV12-4 to TRBJ1-2, with a weak D call TRBD1 (5 bases). The CDR3 consists of 14 residues.

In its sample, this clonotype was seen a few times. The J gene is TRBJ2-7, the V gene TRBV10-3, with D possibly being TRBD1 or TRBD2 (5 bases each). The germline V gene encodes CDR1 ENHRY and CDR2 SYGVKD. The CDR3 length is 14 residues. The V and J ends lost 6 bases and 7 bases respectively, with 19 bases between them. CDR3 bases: TGTGCCATCAGGGGGGTGGCTGATGCCTTAGAGCAGTACTTC. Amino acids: CAIRGVADALEQYF.

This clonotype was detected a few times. The CDR3 DNA reads as TGCAGTGCCGGGGATAGAGTTAGCACAGATACGCAGTATTTT. This translates into CSAGDRVSTDTQYF. The chain is built from TRBV20-1 and TRBJ2-3; maybe TRBD2 (5 bases). The length of the CDR3 is 14 residues. Germline CDR1 DFQATT, CDR2 SNEGSKA (reference sequence). Trimming stripped 6 bases from V and 0 bases from J, with 13 bases between.

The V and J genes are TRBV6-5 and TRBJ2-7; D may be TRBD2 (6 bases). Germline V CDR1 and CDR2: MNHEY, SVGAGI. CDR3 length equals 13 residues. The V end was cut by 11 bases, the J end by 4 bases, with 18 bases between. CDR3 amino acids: CAVGKEGRYEQYF. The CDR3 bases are TGTGCCGTAGGGAAGGAGGGAAGATACGAGCAGTACTTC.

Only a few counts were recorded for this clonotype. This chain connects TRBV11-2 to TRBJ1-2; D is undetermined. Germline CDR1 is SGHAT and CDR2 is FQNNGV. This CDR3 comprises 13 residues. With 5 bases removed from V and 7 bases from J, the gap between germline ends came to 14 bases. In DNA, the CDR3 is TGTGCCAGCAGCGTTAGTGGGATTGCTGGCTACACCTTC. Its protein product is CASSVSGIAGYTF.

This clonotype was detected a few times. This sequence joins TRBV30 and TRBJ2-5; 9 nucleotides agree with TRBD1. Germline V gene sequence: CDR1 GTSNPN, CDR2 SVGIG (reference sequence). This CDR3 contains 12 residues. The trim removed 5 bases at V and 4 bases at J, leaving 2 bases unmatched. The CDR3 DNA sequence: TGTGCCTGGGAGACAGGGGGAGAGACCCAGTACTTC. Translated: CAWETGGETQYF.

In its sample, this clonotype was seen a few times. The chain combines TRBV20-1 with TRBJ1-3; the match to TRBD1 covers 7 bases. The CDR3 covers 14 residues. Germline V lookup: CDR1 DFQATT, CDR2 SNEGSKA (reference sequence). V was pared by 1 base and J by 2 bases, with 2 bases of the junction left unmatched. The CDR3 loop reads CSARARGTGNTIYF. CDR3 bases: TGCAGTGCTAGAGCCAGGGGGACTGGAAACACCATATATTTT.

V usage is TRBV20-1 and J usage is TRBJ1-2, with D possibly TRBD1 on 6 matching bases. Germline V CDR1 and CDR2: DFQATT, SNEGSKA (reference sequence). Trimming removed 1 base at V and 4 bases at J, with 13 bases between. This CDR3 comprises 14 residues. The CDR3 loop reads CSARGPGGIYGYTF. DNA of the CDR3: TGCAGTGCTAGAGGGCCCGGGGGCATCTATGGCTACACCTTC.

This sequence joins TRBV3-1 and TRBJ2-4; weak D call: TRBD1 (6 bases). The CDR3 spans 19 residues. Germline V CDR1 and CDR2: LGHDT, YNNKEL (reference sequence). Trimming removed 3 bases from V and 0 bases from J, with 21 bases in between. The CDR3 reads CASSHGSRGEGIAKNIQYF. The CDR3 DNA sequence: TGTGCCAGCAGCCACGGTTCCAGGGGTGAGGGGATAGCCAAAAACATTCAGTACTTC.

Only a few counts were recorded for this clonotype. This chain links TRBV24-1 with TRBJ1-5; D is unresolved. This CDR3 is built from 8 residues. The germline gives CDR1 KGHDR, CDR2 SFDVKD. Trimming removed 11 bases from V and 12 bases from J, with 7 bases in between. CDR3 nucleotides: TGTGCCAGAGGACGCCAGCATTTT. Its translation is CARGRQHF.

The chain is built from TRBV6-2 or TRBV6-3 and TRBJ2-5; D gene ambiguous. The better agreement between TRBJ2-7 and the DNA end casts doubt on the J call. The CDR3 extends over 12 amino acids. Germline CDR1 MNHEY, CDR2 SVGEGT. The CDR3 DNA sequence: TGTGCCAGCAGTAAGGTAGCCAACGAGCAGTACTTC. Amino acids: CASSKVANEQYF.

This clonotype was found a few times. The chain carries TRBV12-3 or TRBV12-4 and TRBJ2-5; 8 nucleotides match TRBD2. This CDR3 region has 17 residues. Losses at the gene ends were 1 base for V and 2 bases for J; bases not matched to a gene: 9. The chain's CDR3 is CASSLVGGVGGQETQYF. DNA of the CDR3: TGTGCCAGCAGTTTAGTCGGGGGGGTAGGGGGTCAAGAGACCCAGTACTTC.

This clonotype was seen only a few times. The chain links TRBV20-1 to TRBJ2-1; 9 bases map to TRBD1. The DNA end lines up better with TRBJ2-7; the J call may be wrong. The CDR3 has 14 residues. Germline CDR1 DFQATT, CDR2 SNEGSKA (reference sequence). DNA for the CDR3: TGCAGTGCTAGAGGGACAGGGGATTTCTACGAGCAGTACTTC. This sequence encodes CSARGTGDFYEQYF.

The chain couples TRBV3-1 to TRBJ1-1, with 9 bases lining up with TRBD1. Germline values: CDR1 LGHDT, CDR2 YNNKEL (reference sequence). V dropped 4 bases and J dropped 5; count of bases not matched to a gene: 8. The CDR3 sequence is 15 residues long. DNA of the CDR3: TGTGCCAGCAGCCCTTCGGACAGGGGATATACTGAAGCTTTCTTT. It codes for CASSPSDRGYTEAFF. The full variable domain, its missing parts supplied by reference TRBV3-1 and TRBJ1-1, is DTAVSQTPKYLVTQMGNDKSIKCEQNLGHDTMYWYKQDSKKFLKIMFSYNNKELIINETVPNRFSPKSPDKAHLNLHINSLELGDSAVYFCASSPSDRGYTEAFFGQGTRLTVV.

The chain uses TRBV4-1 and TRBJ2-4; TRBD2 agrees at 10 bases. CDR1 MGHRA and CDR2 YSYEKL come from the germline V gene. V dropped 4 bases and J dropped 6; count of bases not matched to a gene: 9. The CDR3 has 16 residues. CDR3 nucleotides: TGCGCCAGCAGCCCATGGCTAAAGCGGGGGGGAAACATTCAGTACTTC. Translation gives CASSPWLKRGGNIQYF.

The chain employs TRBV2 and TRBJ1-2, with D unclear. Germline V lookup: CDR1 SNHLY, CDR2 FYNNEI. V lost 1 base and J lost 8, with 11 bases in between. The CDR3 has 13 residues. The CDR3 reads CASSEDAASGYTF. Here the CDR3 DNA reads TGTGCCAGCAGTGAAGACGCGGCGAGCGGCTACACCTTC.

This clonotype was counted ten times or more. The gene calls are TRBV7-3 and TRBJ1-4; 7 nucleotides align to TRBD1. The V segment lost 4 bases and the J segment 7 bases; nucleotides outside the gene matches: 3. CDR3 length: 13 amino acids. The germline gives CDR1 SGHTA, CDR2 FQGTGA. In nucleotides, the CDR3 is TGTGCCAGCAGCTCCCGACAGGGTGAAAAACTGTTTTTT. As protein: CASSSRQGEKLFF.

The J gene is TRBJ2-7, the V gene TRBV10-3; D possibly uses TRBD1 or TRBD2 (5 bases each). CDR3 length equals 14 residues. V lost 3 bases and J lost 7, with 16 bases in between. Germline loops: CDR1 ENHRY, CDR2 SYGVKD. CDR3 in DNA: TGTGCCATCAGTGAACCTCTGGGGACGGGGGAGCAGTACTTC. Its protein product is CAISEPLGTGEQYF.

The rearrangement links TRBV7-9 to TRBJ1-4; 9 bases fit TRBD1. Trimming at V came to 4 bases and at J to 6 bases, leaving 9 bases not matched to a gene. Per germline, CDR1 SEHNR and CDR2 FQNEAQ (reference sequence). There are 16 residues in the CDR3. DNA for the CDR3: TGTGCCAGCAGCTACAGGACAGGGGAGGGGGATGAAAAACTGTTTTTT. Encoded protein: CASSYRTGEGDEKLFF.

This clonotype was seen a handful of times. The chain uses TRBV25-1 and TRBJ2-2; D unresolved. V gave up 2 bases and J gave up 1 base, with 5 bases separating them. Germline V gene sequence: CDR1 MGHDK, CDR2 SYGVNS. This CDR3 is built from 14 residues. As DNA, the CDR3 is TGTGCCAGCAGTGAACGGGTGAACACCGGGGAGCTGTTTTTT. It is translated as CASSERVNTGELFF.

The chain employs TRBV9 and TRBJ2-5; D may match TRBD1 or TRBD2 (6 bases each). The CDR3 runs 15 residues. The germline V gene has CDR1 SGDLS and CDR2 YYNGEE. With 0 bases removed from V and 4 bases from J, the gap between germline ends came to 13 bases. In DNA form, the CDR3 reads TGTGCCAGCAGCGTAGGCCCGGGGGCACCAGAGACCCAGTACTTC. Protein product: CASSVGPGAPETQYF.